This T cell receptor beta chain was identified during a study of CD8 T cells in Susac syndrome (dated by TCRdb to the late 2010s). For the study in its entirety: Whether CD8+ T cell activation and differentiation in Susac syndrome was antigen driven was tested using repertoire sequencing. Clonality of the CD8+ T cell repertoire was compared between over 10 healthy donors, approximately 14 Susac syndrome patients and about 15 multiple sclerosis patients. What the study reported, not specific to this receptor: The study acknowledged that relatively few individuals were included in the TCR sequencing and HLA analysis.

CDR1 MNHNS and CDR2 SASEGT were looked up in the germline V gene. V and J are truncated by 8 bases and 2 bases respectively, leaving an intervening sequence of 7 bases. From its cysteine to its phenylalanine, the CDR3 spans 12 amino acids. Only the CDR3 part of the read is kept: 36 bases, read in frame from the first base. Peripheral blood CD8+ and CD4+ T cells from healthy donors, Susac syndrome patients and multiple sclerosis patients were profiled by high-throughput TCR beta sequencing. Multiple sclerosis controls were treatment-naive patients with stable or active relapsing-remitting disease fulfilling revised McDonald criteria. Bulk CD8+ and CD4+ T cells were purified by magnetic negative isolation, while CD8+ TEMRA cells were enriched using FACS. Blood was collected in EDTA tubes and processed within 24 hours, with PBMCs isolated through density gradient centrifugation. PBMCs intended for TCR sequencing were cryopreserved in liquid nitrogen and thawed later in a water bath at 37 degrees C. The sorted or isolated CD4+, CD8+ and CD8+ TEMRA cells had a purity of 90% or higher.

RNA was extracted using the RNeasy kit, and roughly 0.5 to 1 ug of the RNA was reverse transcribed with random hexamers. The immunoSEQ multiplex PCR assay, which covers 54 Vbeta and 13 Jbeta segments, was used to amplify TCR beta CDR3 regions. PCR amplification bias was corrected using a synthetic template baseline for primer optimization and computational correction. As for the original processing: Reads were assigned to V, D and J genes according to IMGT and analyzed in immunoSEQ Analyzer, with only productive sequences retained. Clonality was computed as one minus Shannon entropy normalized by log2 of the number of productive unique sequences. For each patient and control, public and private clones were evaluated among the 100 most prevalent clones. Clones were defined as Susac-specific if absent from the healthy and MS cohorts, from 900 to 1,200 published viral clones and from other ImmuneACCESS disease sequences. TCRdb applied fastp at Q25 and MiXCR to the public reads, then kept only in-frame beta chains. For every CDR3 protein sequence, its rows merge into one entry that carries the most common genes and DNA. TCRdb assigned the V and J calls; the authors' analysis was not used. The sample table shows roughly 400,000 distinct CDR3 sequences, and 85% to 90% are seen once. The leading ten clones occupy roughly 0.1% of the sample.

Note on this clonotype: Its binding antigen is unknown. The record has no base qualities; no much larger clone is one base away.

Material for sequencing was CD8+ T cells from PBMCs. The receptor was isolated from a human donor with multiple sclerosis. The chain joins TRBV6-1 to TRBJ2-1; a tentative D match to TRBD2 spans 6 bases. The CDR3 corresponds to CASWEAYNEQFF. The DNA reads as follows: TGTGCCAGCTGGGAGGCCTACAATGAGCAGTTCTTC.